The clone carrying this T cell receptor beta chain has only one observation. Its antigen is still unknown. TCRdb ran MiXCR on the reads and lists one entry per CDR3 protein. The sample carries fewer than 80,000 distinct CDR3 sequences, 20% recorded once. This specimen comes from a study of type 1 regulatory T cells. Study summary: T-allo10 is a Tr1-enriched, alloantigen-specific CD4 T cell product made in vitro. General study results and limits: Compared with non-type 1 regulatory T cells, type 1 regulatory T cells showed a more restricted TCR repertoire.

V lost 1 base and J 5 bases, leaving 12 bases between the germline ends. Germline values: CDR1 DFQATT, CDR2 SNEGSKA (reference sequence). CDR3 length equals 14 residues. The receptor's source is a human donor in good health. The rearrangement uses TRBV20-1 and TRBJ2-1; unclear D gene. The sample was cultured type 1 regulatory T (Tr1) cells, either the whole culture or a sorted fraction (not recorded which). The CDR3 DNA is TGCAGTGCTAGAGTGGCCTTGGCTCACAATGAGCAGTTCTTC. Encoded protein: CSARVALAHNEQFF.